A selection of T cell receptor beta chains follows, all from one sample in a study of blood T cell repertoires in COVID-19. Libraries were prepared by immunoSEQ multiplex PCR; TCRdb keeps only in-frame clonotypes and omits some of them. Among some 300,000 clones, around four fifths were seen once, and the ten largest hold 4.1%. Material: peripheral blood. These receptors were taken from a woman aged 45-65 years with active or convalescent COVID-19. The CDR3 runs from the conserved cysteine through the conserved F or W. A D gene is named only where the DNA matches it firmly.

- | TRBV6-5 | CASSSRVSETQYF
TRBD2 | TRBV6-1 | CASSELAGGPYEQYF
TRBD1 | TRBV7-9 | CASSSEWTGVNYGYTF
- | TRBV7-3 | CASSEGLTTDTQYF
TRBD2 | TRBV28 | CASRQRLAGGIDEQFF
TRBD2 | TRBV19 | CASSIVAGAAGVSGRLYNEQFF
TRBD1 | TRBV15 | CATSRDIQGVYGYTF
- | TRBV6-5 | CASSSTTNEKLFF
TRBD1 | TRBV28 | CASSPGGQGARKLFF
- | TRBV15 | CATSSLRRSGYTF
- | TRBV14 | CASSRTNFYEQYF
TRBD1 | TRBV5-8 | CASSFITGGVDYGYTF
- | TRBV6-5 | CASSREGLTNSPLHF
- | TRBV21-1 | CASTRRTSGSYNEQFF
TRBD1 | TRBV19 | CASSRTGNNYGYTF
- | TRBV19 | CASRHPPGATNEKLFF
TRBD2 | TRBV7-7 | CASSSTGLAGLNTGELFF
- | TRBV28 | CAPSRRGLRTDTQYF
TRBD2 | TRBV6-5 | CASSRLAQHNEQFF
- | TRBV7-9 | CASSSNRHTGNQPQHF
TRBD2 | TRBV6-4 | CASSPGLAYNEQFF
- | TRBV13 | CASAGQLHNEQFF
TRBD1 | TRBV19 | CASTATGGVPIYGYTF
TRBD1 | TRBV29-1 | CSALPGTGAVDTQYF
TRBD1 | TRBV27 | CASRTYRGRDFGAFF
- | TRBV3-1/TRBV3-2 | CASSPSRGAEAFF
TRBD1 | TRBV7-8 | CASSLNTGGLGEQYF
- | TRBV12-3/TRBV12-4 | CASSFPPQEAFF
- | TRBV6-1 | CASSFLGGYEQYF
TRBD2 | TRBV28 | CASSLSGSHNEQFF
TRBD2 | TRBV5-4 | CASTERDLAKNIQYF
TRBD1 | TRBV13 | CASSSGQGNYGYTF
TRBD2 | TRBV5-5 | CASSSGLAGPDTQYF
- | TRBV5-1 | CASSLRFGNEAFF
- | TRBV6-1 | CASSETGGYGYTF
TRBD1 | TRBV28 | CASRADRVESNQPQHF
- | TRBV28 | CASRWASNTEAFF
- | TRBV15 | CATSRDLGGGGYTF
- | TRBV5-4 | CASSRSGQSQETQYF
TRBD1 | TRBV7-2 | CASSLLSRQGSSPLHF
TRBD2 | TRBV27 | CASSLTSGTSYEQYF
- | TRBV5-4 | CASSLEGWGAFF
TRBD1 | TRBV19 | CASSISQGVDEQYF
- | TRBV19 | CASSLLPNNQPQHF
- | TRBV29-1 | CSVQTNMNTEAFF
TRBD1 | TRBV19 | CAGSRGHTDTQYF
TRBD1 | TRBV28 | CASFTTRSGGSGRSWNEQFF
TRBD1 | TRBV4-1 | CASSQDNRGYNSPLHF
TRBD1 | TRBV19 | CASSSAGGRTEAFF
TRBD2 | TRBV2 | CASTRVASGQETQYF
TRBD2 | TRBV5-4 | CASSLASGRGIYEQYF
- | TRBV7-9 | CASSFRRTQETQYF
- | TRBV6-6 | CASSYASGVDLHF
- | TRBV7-9 | CASSQESQPQHF
- | TRBV9 | CASSVDGESSYEQYF
- | TRBV20-1 | CSASAGVNTEAFF
- | TRBV28 | CASRAGTRANYGYTF
- | TRBV6-4 | CASSDSAGGGSPLHF
TRBD2 | TRBV27 | CASSPPRLAGVRNEQFF
- | TRBV6-5 | CASRSIRTTEAFF